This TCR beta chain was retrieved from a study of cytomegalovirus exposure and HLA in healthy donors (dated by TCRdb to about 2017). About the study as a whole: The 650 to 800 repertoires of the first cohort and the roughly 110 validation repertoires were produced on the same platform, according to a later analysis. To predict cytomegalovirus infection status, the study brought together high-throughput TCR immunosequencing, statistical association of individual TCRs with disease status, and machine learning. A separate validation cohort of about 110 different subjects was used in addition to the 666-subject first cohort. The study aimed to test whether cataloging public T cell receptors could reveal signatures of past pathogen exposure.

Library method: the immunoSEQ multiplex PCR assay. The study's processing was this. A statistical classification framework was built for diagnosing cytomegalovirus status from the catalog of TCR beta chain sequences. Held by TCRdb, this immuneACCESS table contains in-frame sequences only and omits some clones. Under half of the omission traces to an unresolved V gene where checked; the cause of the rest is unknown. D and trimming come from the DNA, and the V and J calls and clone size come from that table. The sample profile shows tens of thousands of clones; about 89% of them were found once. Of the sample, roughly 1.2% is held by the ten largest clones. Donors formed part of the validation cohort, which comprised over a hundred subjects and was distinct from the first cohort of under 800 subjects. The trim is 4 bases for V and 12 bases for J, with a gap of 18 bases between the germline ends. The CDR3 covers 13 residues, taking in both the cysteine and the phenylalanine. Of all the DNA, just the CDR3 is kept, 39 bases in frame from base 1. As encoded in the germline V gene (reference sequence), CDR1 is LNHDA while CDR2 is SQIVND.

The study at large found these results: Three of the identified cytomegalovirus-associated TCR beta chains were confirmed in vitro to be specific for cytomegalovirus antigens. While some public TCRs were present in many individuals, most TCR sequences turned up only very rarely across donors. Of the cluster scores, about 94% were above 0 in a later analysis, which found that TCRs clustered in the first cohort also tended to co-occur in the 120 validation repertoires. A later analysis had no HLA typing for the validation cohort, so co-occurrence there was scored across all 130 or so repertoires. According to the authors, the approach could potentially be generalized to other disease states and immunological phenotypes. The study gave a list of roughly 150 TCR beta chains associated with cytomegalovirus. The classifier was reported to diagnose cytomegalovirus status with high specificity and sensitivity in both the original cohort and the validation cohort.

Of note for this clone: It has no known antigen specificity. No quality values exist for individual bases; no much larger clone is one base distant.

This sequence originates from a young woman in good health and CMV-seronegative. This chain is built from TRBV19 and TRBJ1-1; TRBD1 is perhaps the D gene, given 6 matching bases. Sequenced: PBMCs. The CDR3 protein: CASSNWGPTGSFF. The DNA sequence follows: TGTGCCAGTAGTAACTGGGGGCCCACGGGTTCTTTCTTT.